The 8 T cell receptor beta chains below come from one sample, sequenced in a study of OX40 agonist ivuxolimab in advanced cancers. Libraries were prepared by immunoSEQ multiplex PCR; TCRdb keeps only in-frame clonotypes and omits some of them. The repertoire holds 25,000 to 30,000 clones, with around four fifths as singletons. The input for sequencing was CD4+ or CD8+ T cells sorted from blood, taken in a trial of the OX40 agonist ivuxolimab. The receptors here all came from an adult with an advanced solid tumor such as melanoma, head and neck, liver or kidney cancer.

The V gene is TRBV6-5, the J gene TRBJ1-1, with TRBD1 matching over 7 bases. Germline V gives CDR1 MNHEY, CDR2 SVGAGI. This CDR3 spans 15 amino acids. V lost 5 bases and J lost 0; bases outside the gene matches: 6. The chain's CDR3 is CASSIGTAMNTEAFF. CDR3 sequence (DNA): TGTGCCAGCAGTATTGGGACAGCGATGAACACTGAAGCTTTCTTT.

The chain carries TRBV4-3 and TRBJ2-1; TRBD2 matches at 7 bases. The CDR3 sequence is 19 residues long. The V segment lost 0 bases and the J segment 1 base; nucleotides outside the gene matches: 12. Germline V gives CDR1 LGHNA, CDR2 YSLEER. CDR3 nucleotide sequence: TGCGCCAGCAGCCAAGAAAAGGGACCCAGGCGGGGGTCCTACAATGAGCAGTTCTTC. It codes for CASSQEKGPRRGSYNEQFF.

The genes are TRBV7-9 and TRBJ1-4, with D hard to call. There are 12 residues in the CDR3. The V and J ends lost 2 bases and 8 bases respectively, with 6 bases between them. CDR1 is SEHNR, CDR2 FQNEAQ, per germline (reference sequence). The CDR3 spells CASSLFWEKLFF. The CDR3 DNA is TGTGCCAGCAGCTTATTTTGGGAAAAACTGTTTTTT.

This clone was picked up one time. The chain employs TRBV4-2 and TRBJ1-1; D is possibly TRBD1 (5 bases). V gave up 5 bases and J gave up 1 base, with 8 bases separating them. Per germline, CDR1 LGHNA and CDR2 YNFKEQ. The CDR3 totals 13 residues. The CDR3 DNA is TGTGCCAGCAGCTCTGGGGGGAACACTGAAGCTTTCTTT. It codes for CASSSGGNTEAFF.

The gene calls are TRBV15 and TRBJ1-1; no firm D call. The CDR3 is 13 amino acids. Germline CDR1 LNHNV, CDR2 YYDKDF (reference sequence). With 3 bases removed from V and 5 bases from J, the gap between germline ends came to 10 bases. This chain's CDR3 is CATSSMWGTEAFF. The CDR3 DNA reads as TGTGCCACCAGCAGCATGTGGGGAACTGAAGCTTTCTTT.

CDR3 nucleotide sequence: TGTGCCAGCAGGGGACCTCAGGGAGGTGGCTACACCTTC. This gives the protein CASRGPQGGGYTF. This rearrangement joins TRBV2 to TRBJ1-2; D is possibly TRBD1 (5 bases). CDR1 and CDR2 from the germline V gene are SNHLY and FYNNEI. This CDR3 has 13 amino acids. V shed 6 bases and J shed 7 bases, with 15 bases lying between them.

The genes are TRBV10-3 and TRBJ2-3, with 7 nucleotides matching TRBD1. The CDR3 is made up of 15 amino acids. Germline V gene data show CDR1 as ENHRY and CDR2 as SYGVKD. J lost 0 bases, V lost 6 bases, and 6 bases had no gene match. The CDR3 nucleotides read TGTGCCATCAGGGAAGGGGGCCTTAGCACAGATACGCAGTATTTT. Its protein is CAIREGGLSTDTQYF.

This sequence joins TRBV30 and TRBJ1-2, with D perhaps matching TRBD1 (5 bases). The CDR3 consists of 13 residues. Germline CDR1 GTSNPN, CDR2 SVGIG (reference sequence). Trimming removed 8 bases from V and 2 bases from J, with 15 bases in between. DNA of the CDR3: TGTGCCCGTAAACAGGAAAACAACTATGGCTACACCTTC. Translating gives CARKQENNYGYTF.